This T cell receptor (beta chain) stems from a study of shared clonotypes between healthy human individuals. This CDR3 has 15 residues. Per the germline V gene, CDR1 is SGHRS and CDR2 is YFSETQ. V was pared by 4 bases and J by 0 bases, with 11 bases between. General study findings and limits: The naive CD4 repertoires of a handful of donors were compared, and approximately 5.3% of clonotypes were shared.

Using immunoSEQ multiplex PCR, the repertoire was profiled, and TCRdb retains in-frame clones only, with some absent. This sample has about 2.4 million clones; more than 85% occur once, and the top ten carry around 0.4%. Comments on this clone: Its antigen remains unidentified. The identical CDR3 is also encoded by other nucleotide sequences in the sample.

The sequenced sample consisted of naive CD4+ T cells from PBMCs. The subset: CD45RA+ positively selected. The TCR originated in a man younger than 35 in good health. Some clones in this sample may be carry-over from other donors' samples. The V gene is TRBV5-1, the J gene TRBJ2-1, with D unclear. Here the CDR3 reads CASSLDFSSYNEQFF. The CDR3 DNA follows: TGCGCCAGCAGCCTCGACTTCTCCTCCTACAATGAGCAGTTCTTC.